Listed below are T cell receptor beta chains from one sample, sequenced in a study of OX40 agonist ivuxolimab in advanced cancers. Profiled with immunoSEQ multiplex PCR; TCRdb holds only in-frame clones, not every one. The sample has approximately 29,000 clones, about 80% seen once. The material sequenced was CD4+ or CD8+ T cells sorted from blood, taken in a trial of the OX40 agonist ivuxolimab. The source is an adult with an advanced solid tumor such as melanoma, head and neck, liver or kidney cancer. Both conserved end residues are part of each CDR3. D genes are given only for firm matches. Rows may omit the clone size; those that give it use once, few, many or a size class.

TRBV2,TRBJ1-5,-,TRBD1,TGTGCCAGCAGTGGTGGGACAGCAAATCAGCCCCAGCATTTT,CASSGGTANQPQHF
TRBV28,TRBJ2-1,-,TRBD2,TGTGCCATCTCGATGACTAGCGGGGGGTTCAATGAGCAGTTCTTC,CAISMTSGGFNEQFF
TRBV27,TRBJ2-1,-,TRBD2,TGTGCCAGCAGTCCATTAGCGGGGTCTAACTACAATGAGCAGTTCTTC,CASSPLAGSNYNEQFF
TRBV7-3,TRBJ2-1,once,TRBD1,TGTGCCAGCAGCTTAAGGACAGGGGGGTACAATGAGCAGTTCTTC,CASSLRTGGYNEQFF
TRBV5-1,TRBJ1-2,once,-,TGCGCCAGCAGCTCGGTATCAGGGACCGGCGGCTACACCTTC,CASSSVSGTGGYTF
TRBV7-2,TRBJ1-6,-,-,TGTGCCAGCAGCTTGGGTTTAGATTCACCCCTCCACTTT,CASSLGLDSPLHF
TRBV7-3,TRBJ2-7,-,-,TGTGCCAGCGCCTCCTCACAGGGTCCCTCCTACGAGCAGTACTTC,CASASSQGPSYEQYF
TRBV6-6,TRBJ1-1,-,TRBD1,TGTGCCAGCAGTCGGGACAGGCAGGAAGCTTTCTTT,CASSRDRQEAFF
TRBV19,TRBJ2-1,medium-sized,TRBD1,TGTGCCAGTAGTATGACAGGGGGGTCCTACAATGAGCAGTTCTTC,CASSMTGGSYNEQFF
TRBV6-5,TRBJ2-7,-,-,TGTGCCAGCAGTTACTCGAGCTATGGGAGCTCCTACGAGCAGTACTTC,CASSYSSYGSSYEQYF
TRBV6-5,TRBJ1-2,-,-,TGTGCCAGCAGCCAAGACAGTCTTGGCTACACCTTC,CASSQDSLGYTF
TRBV19,TRBJ1-5,-,-,TGTGCCAGTACCTCAGACGGTCTGGGGCCCCAGCATTTT,CASTSDGLGPQHF
TRBV6-5,TRBJ2-2,-,-,TGTGCCAGCAGTTACTCATTAGGGCCCGGGGAGCTGTTTTTT,CASSYSLGPGELFF
TRBV6-5,TRBJ1-2,-,TRBD1,TGTGCCAGCACCAACCGGGACAGCTTCTATGGCTACACCTTC,CASTNRDSFYGYTF
TRBV9,TRBJ1-4,-,-,TGTGCCAGCAGCGTAGTCGCAGGGTCCGAAAAACTGTTTTTT,CASSVVAGSEKLFF
TRBV25-1,TRBJ2-2,-,TRBD1,TGTGCCAGCAGTGACAGGGGGTACACCGGGGAGCTGTTTTTT,CASSDRGYTGELFF
TRBV19,TRBJ2-7,few,-,TGTGCCAGTAGTATATCTTCTAGCGCGTGGCACGAGCAGTACTTC,CASSISSSAWHEQYF
TRBV5-6,TRBJ2-3,-,-,TGTGCCAGCAGGGGGAATGGCCACACAGATACGCAGTATTTT,CASRGNGHTDTQYF
TRBV19,TRBJ1-5,-,-,TGTGCCACCGTTAACAGGGGCAATCAGCCCCAGCATTTT,CATVNRGNQPQHF
TRBV27,TRBJ2-7,-,-,TGTGCCAGCAGTTCCTTACAGGGTAGAGTCGACGAGCAGTACTTC,CASSSLQGRVDEQYF
TRBV4-3,TRBJ2-5,once,-,TGCGCCAGCAGCCAAGATGGGGGACCCAAGGCGGGAGAGACCCAGTACTTC,CASSQDGGPKAGETQYF
TRBV6-5,TRBJ1-2,-,-,TGTGCCAGCAGTTATTTAAGCCCGCGTGGCTACACCTTC,CASSYLSPRGYTF
TRBV7-2,TRBJ2-2,-,TRBD2,TGTGCCAGCAGCCCCTGGACTAGTTCCACCGGGGAGCTGTTTTTT,CASSPWTSSTGELFF
TRBV7-9,TRBJ2-1,once,-,TGTGCCAGCAGTTTTACCGGGGGCTACAATGAGCAGTTCTTC,CASSFTGGYNEQFF
TRBV6-5,TRBJ1-6,few,-,TGTGCCAGCACCACGGGAGGGGGAAATTCACCCCTCCACTTT,CASTTGGGNSPLHF
TRBV7-6,TRBJ2-5,-,TRBD1,TGTGCCAGCAGCATGGGACAGGGGAATCAAGAGACCCAGTACTTC,CASSMGQGNQETQYF
TRBV11-3,TRBJ2-7,-,-,TGTGCCAGCAGCTTTTCCTGGGGGAAGGCCTACGAGCAGTACTTC,CASSFSWGKAYEQYF
TRBV6-6,TRBJ2-7,-,-,TGTGCCAGCAGTTACCAGGTATCCGAGCAGTACTTC,CASSYQVSEQYF
TRBV11-1,TRBJ2-7,-,TRBD1,TGTGCCAGCAGCTTAACGACAGGGGACGAGCAGTACTTC,CASSLTTGDEQYF
TRBV7-9,TRBJ2-1,-,-,TGTGCCAGCAGCTTAAACAATGAGCAGTTCTTC,CASSLNNEQFF
TRBV5-8,TRBJ1-1,-,-,TGTGCCAGCAGCTTGGTAACTGAAGCTTTCTTT,CASSLVTEAFF
TRBV7-9,TRBJ2-5,-,-,TGTGCCAGCAGCCCCCCCTGGGGACAAGAGACCCAGTACTTC,CASSPPWGQETQYF
TRBV2,TRBJ1-6,-,-,TGTGCCAGCAGTGAAAACCCGGGCCCTGGCTCCTATAATTCACCCCTCCACTTT,CASSENPGPGSYNSPLHF
TRBV28,TRBJ2-1,once,TRBD2,TGTGCCAGCACCCGAGCGGGGGGGGAATACAATGAGCAGTTCTTC,CASTRAGGEYNEQFF
TRBV9,TRBJ1-1,-,-,TGTGCCAGCAGCGTAGCATACAGGAACACTGAAGCTTTCTTT,CASSVAYRNTEAFF
TRBV18,TRBJ1-1,-,-,TGTGCCAGCTCACCACCATCACGTGGGGGTACTGAAGCTTTCTTT,CASSPPSRGGTEAFF